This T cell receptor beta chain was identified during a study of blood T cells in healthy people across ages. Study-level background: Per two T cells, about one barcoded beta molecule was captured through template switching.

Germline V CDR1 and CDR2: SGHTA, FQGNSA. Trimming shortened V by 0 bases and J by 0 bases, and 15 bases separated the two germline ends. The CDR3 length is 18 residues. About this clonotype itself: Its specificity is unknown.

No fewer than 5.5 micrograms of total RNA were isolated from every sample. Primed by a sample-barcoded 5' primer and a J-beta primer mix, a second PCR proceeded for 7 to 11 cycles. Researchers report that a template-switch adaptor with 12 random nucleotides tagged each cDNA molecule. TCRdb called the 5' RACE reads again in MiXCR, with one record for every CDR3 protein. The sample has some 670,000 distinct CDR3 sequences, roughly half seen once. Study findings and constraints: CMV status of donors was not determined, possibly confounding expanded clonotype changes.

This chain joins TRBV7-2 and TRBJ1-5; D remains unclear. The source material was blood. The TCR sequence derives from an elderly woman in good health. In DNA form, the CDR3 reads TGTGCCAGCAGCTTAGCTAACGGACTGGCAGCTAGCAATCAGCCCCAGCATTTT. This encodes CASSLANGLAASNQPQHF. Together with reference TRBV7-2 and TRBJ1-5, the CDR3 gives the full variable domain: GAGVSQSPSNKVTEKGKDVELRCDPISGHTALYWYRQSLGQGLEFLIYFQGNSAPDKSGLPSDRFSAERTGGSVSTLTIQRTQQEDSAVYLCASSLANGLAASNQPQHFGDGTRLSIL.